The next 27 T cell receptor beta chains were all read from a single sample in a study of blood T cell repertoires in COVID-19 (TCRdb year 2020). Library preparation used the immunoSEQ multiplex PCR assay. TCRdb stores this immuneACCESS table with in-frame sequences only. Part of the clones is absent; in the studies checked, under half of the shortfall reflects unresolved V genes, and no reason is known for the rest. In this sample the table shows around 150,000 clones, 90% to 95% of which occur a single time. About 4.5% of the sample rests with the top ten. The sample taken for sequencing was peripheral blood. These receptors were collected from a woman in her 50s with acute or convalescent COVID-19.

CDR3 sequence (DNA): TGTGCCTGGAGTGCAGGATTTAAGGCCCCGGGGGCTTTCTTT. Its protein is CAWSAGFKAPGAFF. The chain recombines TRBV30 with TRBJ1-1; D is ambiguous. This CDR3 is built from 14 residues. V lost 1 base and J 11 bases, leaving 20 bases between the germline ends. From germline, CDR1 is GTSNPN and CDR2 SVGIG (reference sequence).

The gene calls are TRBV7-2 and TRBJ1-2; the D gene is possibly TRBD1 (5 bases). Germline V gene data show CDR1 as SGHTA and CDR2 as FQGNSA. The CDR3 is 17 residues long. V shed 1 base and J shed 4 bases, with 19 bases lying between them. Written as DNA, the CDR3 is TGTGCCAGCAGCTTAGTATCCGGACCTTCGGGGGGCTATGGCTACACCTTC. Translation: CASSLVSGPSGGYGYTF.

The rearrangement joins TRBV30 to TRBJ2-7; D uncertain. This CDR3 has 12 residues. Germline V lookup: CDR1 GTSNPN, CDR2 SVGIG (reference sequence). V lost 3 bases, J lost 1 base, and 7 bases lay in between. The CDR3 loop reads CAWRRLSYEQYF. CDR3 sequence (DNA): TGTGCCTGGAGGCGGCTATCCTACGAGCAGTACTTC.

CDR3 nucleotide sequence: TGTGCCTGGAGTGTAACCGGGACTATCAATGAGCAGTTCTTC. This sequence encodes CAWSVTGTINEQFF. The chain has TRBV30 and TRBJ2-1; 7 bases align to TRBD2. This CDR3 is built from 14 residues. With 0 bases clipped from V and 6 bases from J, the junction kept 5 bases outside the gene matches. Per the germline V gene, CDR1 is GTSNPN and CDR2 is SVGIG (reference sequence). Variable domain in full (rest from reference TRBV30 and TRBJ2-1): SQTIHQWPATLVQPVGSPLSLECTVEGTSNPNLYWYRQAAGRGLQLLFYSVGIGQISSEVPQNLSASRPQDRQFILSSKKLLLSDSGFYLCAWSVTGTINEQFFGPGTRLTVL.

This rearrangement joins TRBV19 to TRBJ1-1, with D possibly being TRBD1 (6 bases). Trimming cost V 0 bases and J 10 bases, with 12 bases left between them. The CDR3 contains 13 residues. CDR1 and CDR2 (germline): LNHDA, SQIVND (reference sequence). In nucleotides, the CDR3 is TGTGCCAGTAGTATAGATCGGACAGTCGGAGCTTTCTTT. Protein: CASSIDRTVGAFF.

The V and J genes are TRBV28 and TRBJ2-3, with 9 bases fitting TRBD2. There are 14 residues in the CDR3. The trim removed 8 bases at V and 3 bases at J, leaving 6 bases unmatched. Germline V gene lookup returns CDR1 MDHEN and CDR2 SYDVKM. In DNA form, the CDR3 reads TGTGCCAGCTCGGCGGGGGGGACTACAGATACGCAGTATTTT. Protein product: CASSAGGTTDTQYF.

The chain couples TRBV5-4 to TRBJ2-7; D is possibly TRBD2 (6 bases). V lost 4 bases and J lost 6, with 8 bases in between. The CDR3 has 11 residues. Germline CDR1 reads SGHNT; CDR2 reads YYREEE (reference sequence). The CDR3 protein is CASSREAEQYF. The CDR3 DNA is TGTGCCAGCAGCAGGGAGGCCGAGCAGTACTTC.

The chain has TRBV24-1 and TRBJ2-4; D is unclear. Germline values: CDR1 KGHDR, CDR2 SFDVKD. The ends were cut back, 4 bases at V and 0 bases at J, with 15 bases in the middle. This CDR3 has 17 amino acids. The CDR3 region is CATSDRTQILAKNIQYF. The CDR3 DNA is TGTGCCACCAGTGACCGTACACAAATTCTAGCCAAAAACATTCAGTACTTC.

The rearrangement joins TRBV24-1 to TRBJ2-2; 11 bases fit TRBD2. Germline V lookup: CDR1 KGHDR, CDR2 SFDVKD. V lost 4 bases, J lost 3 bases, and 6 bases stayed unmatched. The CDR3 runs to 17 residues. CDR3 sequence (DNA): TGTGCCACCAGTGACCCTATTAGCGGGAGGGACACCGGGGAGCTGTTTTTT. This translates into CATSDPISGRDTGELFF.

This chain joins TRBV7-3 and TRBJ2-2, with D perhaps TRBD2 (6 bases). V shed 0 bases and J shed 5 bases, with 16 bases lying between them. CDR1 is SGHTA, CDR2 FQGTGA, per germline. The CDR3 is 17 residues long. Here the CDR3 DNA reads TGTGCCAGCAGCTTAACGGCGGACGGGAGTGGGACCGGGGAGCTGTTTTTT. This sequence encodes CASSLTADGSGTGELFF.

V usage is TRBV7-3 and J usage is TRBJ2-2; D unresolved. Trimming left V 1 base short and J 0 bases short, with 6 bases between. Looked up from germline, CDR1 is SGHTA and CDR2 is FQGTGA. The CDR3 contains 15 residues. In DNA form, the CDR3 reads TGTGCCAGCAGCTTAAACAGACCGAACACCGGGGAGCTGTTTTTT. It specifies CASSLNRPNTGELFF. The entire variable domain, with the rest obtained from reference TRBV7-3 and TRBJ2-2, is as follows: GAGVSQTPSNKVTEKGKYVELRCDPISGHTALYWYRQSLGQGPEFLIYFQGTGAADDSGLPNDRFFAVRPEGSVSTLKIQRTERGDSAVYLCASSLNRPNTGELFFGEGSRLTVL.

CDR3 amino acids: CAIRGQPPYEQYF. The CDR3 DNA reads TGTGCCATCAGGGGGCAACCCCCCTACGAGCAGTACTTC. The chain uses TRBV10-3 and TRBJ2-7; D might be TRBD1 (5 bases). V was clipped by 6 bases and J by 2 bases, with 11 bases between them. CDR3 length: 13 residues. CDR1 ENHRY and CDR2 SYGVKD come from the germline V gene.

This clone was found a few times. V is TRBV5-4 and J is TRBJ2-2; D might be TRBD2 (5 bases). The V end was cut by 4 bases, the J end by 0 bases, with 10 bases between. The CDR3 runs 15 residues. Germline assignment: CDR1 SGHNT and CDR2 YYREEE (reference sequence). This CDR3 reads CASSPRTANTGELFF. As DNA, the CDR3 is TGTGCCAGCAGCCCCCGGACTGCGAACACCGGGGAGCTGTTTTTT.

J is TRBJ2-7 and V is TRBV9, with TRBD1 identical over 12 bases. With 0 bases clipped from V and 5 bases from J, the junction kept 6 bases outside the gene matches. Germline V gives CDR1 SGDLS, CDR2 YYNGEE. The CDR3 runs to 16 residues. CDR3 sequence reads: CASSVDGTGGWDEQYF. The CDR3 nucleotides are TGTGCCAGCAGCGTAGATGGGACAGGGGGCTGGGACGAGCAGTACTTC. The entire variable domain, with the rest obtained from reference TRBV9 and TRBJ2-7, is as follows: DSGVTQTPKHLITATGQRVTLRCSPRSGDLSVYWYQQSLDQGLQFLIQYYNGEERAKGNILERFSAQQFPDLHSELNLSSLELGDSALYFCASSVDGTGGWDEQYFGPGTRLTVT.

The chain joins TRBV7-6 to TRBJ1-4, with D possibly being TRBD1 (5 bases). V was clipped by 4 bases and J by 8 bases, with 14 bases between them. Germline V lookup: CDR1 SGHVS, CDR2 FNYEAQ. The CDR3 runs to 14 residues. The CDR3 spells CASSSGGGEEKLFF. The CDR3 DNA reads as TGTGCCAGCAGCTCGGGCGGGGGGGAAGAAAAACTGTTTTTT.

This clone has just one count. The gene calls are TRBV29-1 and TRBJ2-2; the match to TRBD2 covers 10 bases. Germline lookup yields CDR1 SQVTM and CDR2 ANQGSEA. The CDR3 runs to 13 residues. V gave up 7 bases and J gave up 5 bases; unmatched junction bases: 4. In nucleotides, the CDR3 is TGCAGCGCGGGACTAGCGACGACCGGGGAGCTGTTTTTT. This codes for CSAGLATTGELFF.

The gene calls are TRBV5-1 and TRBJ1-4; D possibly corresponds to TRBD1 (6 bases). CDR1 and CDR2 from the germline V gene are SGHRS and YFSETQ. CDR3 length: 14 residues. V was pared by 0 bases and J by 4 bases, with 7 bases between. CDR3 loop: CASSLEQGNEKLFF. The CDR3 bases are TGCGCCAGCAGCTTGGAACAGGGTAATGAAAAACTGTTTTTT.

The chain links TRBV28 to TRBJ1-1; D is perhaps TRBD1 (6 bases). Germline V gene sequence: CDR1 MDHEN, CDR2 SYDVKM. This CDR3 has 11 amino acids. The V end was cut by 5 bases, the J end by 6 bases, with 7 bases between. Here the CDR3 reads CASSQGSEAFF. The CDR3 nucleotides read TGTGCCAGCAGTCAGGGGTCTGAAGCTTTCTTT.

The chain has TRBV4-2 and TRBJ2-1; 10 bases are a match to TRBD1. The CDR3 has 17 residues. Trimming took 4 bases from V and 0 from J; bases not matched to a gene: 6. From germline, CDR1 is LGHNA and CDR2 YNFKEQ. CDR3 coding DNA: TGTGCCAGCAGCCCAACCCGGGACAGGGGCTCCTACAATGAGCAGTTCTTC. Translated, it gives CASSPTRDRGSYNEQFF.

This clone was recorded once. The V call is TRBV7-2, the J call TRBJ1-5; maybe TRBD1 (6 bases). This CDR3 region has 14 residues. Germline-derived CDR1 and CDR2 are SGHTA and FQGNSA. The V end lost 3 bases, the J end lost 6 bases, and 12 bases lay between the germline ends. CDR3 sequence reads: CASSLADRSQPQHF. The CDR3 DNA is TGTGCCAGCAGCTTGGCAGACAGGAGTCAGCCCCAGCATTTT.

The CDR3 coding sequence is TGTGCCAGCAGTGAAGGGGGCTTCCTAGCCAAAAACATTCAGTACTTC. Amino acid sequence: CASSEGGFLAKNIQYF. The chain combines TRBV2 with TRBJ2-4; possible D gene TRBD1, 5 bases. Trimming pared 1 base from V and 0 bases from J, leaving 10 bases between. The CDR3 extends over 16 amino acids. Germline CDR1 reads SNHLY; CDR2 reads FYNNEI.

The chain's CDR3 is CASSLTGVGSPGELFF. The CDR3 nucleotides read TGTGCCAGCAGCTTAACAGGGGTGGGGTCCCCCGGGGAGCTGTTTTTT. This rearrangement joins TRBV5-4 to TRBJ2-2, with 7 bases matching TRBD1. CDR3 length equals 16 residues. Germline trimming cut 2 bases from V and 6 bases from J; bases unmatched to any gene: 10. CDR1 and CDR2 (germline): SGHNT, YYREEE (reference sequence).

This clone was recorded only once. This chain connects TRBV5-8 to TRBJ2-3; 8 nucleotides agree with TRBD2. Trimming cost V 3 bases and J 3 bases; bases outside gene matches: 6. Germline CDR1 reads SGHTS; CDR2 reads YDEGEE. CDR3 length: 15 amino acids. The CDR3 here is CASSSVSGVTDTQYF. CDR3 DNA sequence: TGTGCCAGCAGCTCAGTTAGCGGGGTGACAGATACGCAGTATTTT.

The V call is TRBV6-5, the J call TRBJ2-3, with 15 bases fitting TRBD2. CDR1 is MNHEY, CDR2 SVGAGI, per germline. The CDR3 spans 16 residues. J gave up 6 bases and V 4 bases, and 5 bases lay outside the gene matches. CDR3 sequence: CASSSGLAGGWDTQYF. CDR3 nucleotide sequence: TGTGCCAGCAGTTCGGGACTAGCGGGGGGATGGGATACGCAGTATTTT.

This chain uses TRBV30 with TRBJ1-2; TRBD1 matches 7 bases. J lost 7 bases, V lost 2 bases, and 10 bases had no gene match. The germline V gene has CDR1 GTSNPN and CDR2 SVGIG (reference sequence). This CDR3 contains 14 residues. The CDR3 DNA reads as TGTGCCTGGAGTCGAGAGACAGGGTATGGTGGCTACACCTTC. Protein product: CAWSRETGYGGYTF.

The chain employs TRBV24-1 and TRBJ2-1; D possibly corresponds to TRBD1 (5 bases). Trimming stripped 4 bases from V and 0 bases from J, with 12 bases between. Germline loops: CDR1 KGHDR, CDR2 SFDVKD. CDR3 size: 16 residues. The CDR3 sequence: CATSDLRASSYNEQFF. The CDR3 DNA sequence: TGTGCCACCAGTGACCTCAGGGCCAGCTCCTACAATGAGCAGTTCTTC.

This clone was picked up one time. V and J are TRBV18 and TRBJ1-3; tentatively, D is TRBD1 (6 bases). Deletions cut 11 bases from V and 1 base from J, with 21 bases between. The germline V gene encodes CDR1 KGHSH and CDR2 LQKENI. The CDR3 spans 16 residues. The CDR3 spells CAGISRGAGSGNTIYF. DNA for the CDR3: TGTGCCGGTATCTCCCGGGGGGCTGGATCTGGAAACACCATATATTTT.